These 8 T cell receptor beta chains came from one sample sequenced in a study of technical replicates of blood from four donors. Some clones are missing from TCRdb's copy, which holds only in-frame ones; the method was immunoSEQ multiplex PCR. This table has approximately 76,000 clones, 80% to 90% appearing once. The specimen was PBMCs. The receptors here all came from a human donor in good health. Some clones in this sample may be carry-over from other donors' samples.

The rearrangement joins TRBV7-9 to TRBJ2-5, with 15 nucleotides matching TRBD2. The CDR3 is made up of 15 amino acids. Germline CDR1 is SEHNR and CDR2 is FQNEAQ (reference sequence). Germline trimming cut 7 bases from V and 5 bases from J; bases unmatched to any gene: 5. The CDR3 protein is CASNLGLAGGETQYF. CDR3 DNA: TGTGCCAGCAACTTGGGACTAGCGGGAGGTGAGACCCAGTACTTC. Combining the CDR3 with reference TRBV7-9 and TRBJ2-5 gives the whole variable domain DTGVSQNPRHKITKRGQNVTFRCDPISEHNRLYWYRQTLGQGPEFLTYFQNEAQLEKSRLLSDRFSAERPKGSFSTLEIQRTEQGDSAMYLCASNLGLAGGETQYFGPGTRLLVL.

This chain uses TRBV2 with TRBJ1-6, with 9 bases identical to TRBD1. Trimming cost V 8 bases and J 8 bases; bases outside gene matches: 10. This CDR3 spans 15 amino acids. The germline CDR1 and CDR2 sequences are SNHLY and FYNNEI. The CDR3 DNA follows: TGTGCCAGCCTCCAAACGACAGGGGGGTATTCACCCCTCCACTTT. It translates to CASLQTTGGYSPLHF.

This chain connects TRBV27 to TRBJ2-7; tentatively, D is TRBD2 (6 bases). V was shortened by 8 bases and J by 0 bases, with 20 bases between the two germline ends. This CDR3 is built from 16 residues. Germline V gives CDR1 MNHEY, CDR2 SMNVEV (reference sequence). CDR3 nucleotides: TGTGCCAGCGCCCAGCGGGCATGGTCTAGCTCCTACGAGCAGTACTTC. Its protein is CASAQRAWSSSYEQYF.

The chain combines TRBV6-1 with TRBJ1-5, with 8 positions matching TRBD1. With 1 base clipped from V and 0 bases from J, the junction kept 5 bases outside the gene matches. This CDR3 is built from 17 residues. The germline gives CDR1 MNHNS, CDR2 SASEGT. In DNA form, the CDR3 reads TGTGCCAGCAGTGAAGGACAGGGGAGGGGTAGCAATCAGCCCCAGCATTTT. It translates to CASSEGQGRGSNQPQHF.

The chain recombines TRBV5-1 with TRBJ2-7; 8 bases are shared with TRBD2. Looked up from germline, CDR1 is SGHRS and CDR2 is YFSETQ. The CDR3 totals 16 residues. Trimming at V came to 0 bases and at J to 2 bases, leaving 7 bases not matched to a gene. The DNA of the CDR3 is TGCGCCAGCAGCTTGGATATCGGGCGGGGGGCCTACGAGCAGTACTTC. It is translated as CASSLDIGRGAYEQYF.

The chain couples TRBV11-2 to TRBJ2-5; tentative D call: TRBD1 (6 bases). V lost 1 base to trimming and J lost 4 bases, with 13 bases between them. The CDR3 totals 15 residues. Per the germline V gene, CDR1 is SGHAT and CDR2 is FQNNGV. The CDR3 DNA reads as TGTGCCAGCAGCTTAGGCCCAGGGGCCGGAGAGACCCAGTACTTC. This translates into CASSLGPGAGETQYF.

The V call is TRBV10-3, the J call TRBJ2-3; 8 bases align to TRBD2. This CDR3 is 13 amino acids long. The V gene end was trimmed by 9 bases and the J gene end by 5 bases; junction bases not matched to a gene: 7. Per the germline V gene, CDR1 is ENHRY and CDR2 is SYGVKD. DNA for the CDR3: TGTGCCATTTGGTCCGGGGGGGGAGATACGCAGTATTTT. Translation gives CAIWSGGGDTQYF.

The J gene is TRBJ2-7, the V gene TRBV4-3, with 7 bases lining up with TRBD2. Germline CDR1 and CDR2: LGHNA and YSLEER. With 1 base clipped from V and 1 base from J, the junction kept 4 bases outside the gene matches. CDR3 size: 15 residues. This chain's CDR3 is CASSQGEGDSYEQYF. DNA of the CDR3: TGCGCCAGCAGCCAAGGGGAGGGAGATTCCTACGAGCAGTACTTC.